This entry is about one T cell receptor (beta chain). Its antigen has not been determined. Base qualities are not recorded, but no much larger clone differs from it by a single base. The data derive from a study of a mutant IDH1 vaccine in newly diagnosed glioma (TCRdb year 2021). For the study in its entirety: Of the 30 or so patients who were treated, approximately 60% were male and approximately 40% were female, and the mean age was roughly 40 years. For exploratory analyses, approximately 23 treated patients had longitudinal TCRB deep sequencing done wherever samples were available. Peripheral blood was drawn at six visits: V03 (baseline), V05, V07, V10, V12 and V13. Prior to enrollment, patients had been given standard therapy consisting of radiotherapy alone, temozolomide alone, or radiochemotherapy with temozolomide, with the combination given to most patients.

Preparation of the library involved the immunoSEQ multiplex PCR assay. Following the manufacturer's protocol, the hsTCRB Kit was used to amplify rearranged TCR beta chain sequences. TCRB libraries were sequenced on an Illumina MiSeq. Processing in the source paper ran as follows. The kit vendor's proprietary platform handled demultiplexing, trimming and gene mapping. Drawn from immuneACCESS, this table holds only the in-frame rearrangements with V and J called that TCRdb kept. Clones are partly lost; checked studies trace under half to an unresolved V gene and leave the rest unexplained. V and J calls and clone size are as listed in that table; D and trimming were resolved from the DNA. The sample table shows roughly 71,000 clones, and around 85% are seen once. The top ten hold 2.9% of the sample. Here is what the overall study found, with its caveats: Vaccine-induced immune responses across multiple MHC alleles were detected in 85% to 95% of patients. Selection of PBMC samples for TCRB deep sequencing was based on availability. Changes in the top peripheral T cell clonotypes picked up by TCRB sequencing did not appear to be linked to pseudoprogression. According to the authors, sample limitations meant that analyses of patient blood samples could not be reproduced.

Inclusive of the bounding cysteine and phenylalanine, the CDR3 is 17 residues long. Only the CDR3 portion is preserved as DNA: 51 bases, with reading frame beginning at the first base. V drops 4 bases and J drops 4 bases, leaving 23 bases in between. Looking up the germline V gene (reference sequence) yields CDR1 SGHKS and CDR2 YYEKEE. The time point label of this sample denotes: baseline, week 1 (first vaccination visit). The treatment or condition label for this specimen denotes: pre-vaccination baseline after standard-of-care therapy. The donors had newly diagnosed IDH1-mutant astrocytomas of WHO grade 3 or 4 that showed loss of nuclear ATRX. The samples were drawn from NOA16, a multicentre, single-arm, open-label phase I trial in Germany that tested a mutant IDH1 peptide vaccine in humans for the first time. Blood drawn at visit V03 was used as the baseline sample for immunogenicity testing. Genomic DNA for TCRB sequencing was isolated from EDTA blood with the DNeasy Blood and Tissue Kit.

This TCR was recovered from a man aged 25-45 years with glioma. The sample here was PBMCs, taken from a glioma patient treated with radiotherapy, temozolomide or both. The V and J segments used are TRBV5-5 and TRBJ1-2; no D segment can be confidently identified. Here is the DNA: TGTGCCAGCAGCCTAGATCCCAAGGAACCTAGCGGCTATGGCTACACCTTC. Translated, it reads CASSLDPKEPSGYGYTF.